These 26 T cell receptor beta chains were all obtained from the same sample, sequenced in a study of regulatory T cells in long-lasting Graves disease. The time point: persistent/refractory GD, antithyroid drugs over 5 years with positive TRAb. With RNA extracted from PBMCs as input, the TCR library was made. To make TCR beta libraries, researchers used iRepertoire HTBI primers and Arm-PCR of CDR3 regions. From the multiplex PCR reads, TCRdb called clonotypes with MiXCR, one entry per CDR3 protein. Among some 280,000 distinct CDR3 sequences listed, around 21% were seen once. The material was peripheral blood mononuclear cells (PBMCs), obtained when the disease was refractory, from a patient treated with antithyroid drugs. These receptors originate from a female donor with Graves disease.

The chain has TRBV6-1 and TRBJ1-4; no definite D call. V shed 5 bases and J shed 0 bases, with 10 bases lying between them. Germline V gene data show CDR1 as MNHNS and CDR2 as SASEGT. The CDR3 runs to 15 residues. The CDR3 region has the DNA TGTGCCAGCAGTCAACATCTTGCAACTAATGAAAAACTGTTTTTT. This codes for CASSQHLATNEKLFF.

The V gene is TRBV18, the J gene TRBJ1-2, with D perhaps matching TRBD1 (6 bases). The CDR3 has 15 amino acids. CDR1 and CDR2 from the germline V gene are KGHSH and LQKENI. V dropped 3 bases and J dropped 6 bases, with 17 bases sitting between them. The CDR3 here is CASSPALQGGNGYTF. The CDR3 DNA reads as TGTGCCAGCTCACCCGCCCTACAGGGTGGTAATGGCTACACCTTC.

This chain links TRBV6-1 with TRBJ2-7, with D possibly being TRBD2 (6 bases). The last part of the DNA fits TRBJ2-1 better; the J call may be wrong. Germline V gene sequence: CDR1 MNHNS, CDR2 SASEGT. This CDR3 spans 16 amino acids. In DNA, the CDR3 is TGTGCCAGCACCTCCTTGCGGGGCCTCTCCTACAATGAGCAGTTCTTC. As protein: CASTSLRGLSYNEQFF.

This clonotype was counted ten times or more. The chain is built from TRBV28 and TRBJ1-5; D is uncertain. V gave up 4 bases and J gave up 7 bases, with 8 bases separating them. Germline V gives CDR1 MDHEN, CDR2 SYDVKM. The CDR3 is made up of 12 amino acids. The CDR3: CASSSPDQPQHF. Here the CDR3 DNA reads TGTGCCAGCAGTTCCCCCGACCAGCCCCAGCATTTT.

This clonotype was detected ten times or more. V usage is TRBV6-2 or TRBV6-3 and J usage is TRBJ2-6; D uncertain. This CDR3 is 14 amino acids long. V dropped 4 bases and J dropped 1 base, with 5 bases sitting between them. Germline V lookup: CDR1 MNHEY, CDR2 SVGEGT. The DNA for the CDR3 is TGTGCCAGCAGTTTAGGTTCTGGGGCCAACGTCCTGACTTTC. This gives the protein CASSLGSGANVLTF.

This clonotype turned up a few times. J is TRBJ2-2 and V is TRBV18, with D perhaps TRBD1 (5 bases). The CDR3 extends over 15 amino acids. The germline V gene has CDR1 KGHSH and CDR2 LQKENI. Trimming removed 3 bases from V and 6 bases from J, with 14 bases in between. CDR3 region: CASSPVRVNAGELFF. CDR3 sequence (DNA): TGTGCCAGCTCACCGGTCAGGGTTAACGCCGGGGAGCTGTTTTTT.

This clonotype was seen at least ten times. The CDR3, as DNA: TGTGCCAGCAGCGATCGGCGGACAGCGAACACTGAAGCTTTCTTT. Translation gives CASSDRRTANTEAFF. The V call is TRBV7-8, the J call TRBJ1-1, with D perhaps TRBD1 (6 bases). Trimming took off 5 bases at V and 1 base at J, with 14 bases between the two ends. This CDR3 spans 15 amino acids. Germline lookup yields CDR1 SGHVS and CDR2 FQNEAQ.

The V and J genes are TRBV20-1 and TRBJ2-2; the match to TRBD1 covers 7 bases. V was clipped by 5 bases and J by 5 bases; unmatched bases: 8. The germline CDR1 and CDR2 sequences are DFQATT and SNEGSKA (reference sequence). This CDR3 is built from 14 residues. The CDR3 DNA is TGCAGTGCTCTTGACAGGGTACGGACCGGGGAGCTGTTTTTT. Protein: CSALDRVRTGELFF.

The genes are TRBV27 and TRBJ2-7; 8 nucleotides match TRBD1. The germline gives CDR1 MNHEY, CDR2 SMNVEV (reference sequence). V was pared by 2 bases and J by 3 bases, with 3 bases of the junction left unmatched. This CDR3 is 14 amino acids long. CDR3 in DNA: TGTGCCAGCAGTTTAAACAGGGGGAGCTACGAGCAGTACTTC. Protein product: CASSLNRGSYEQYF.

A few counts support this clonotype. The rearrangement uses TRBV5-1 and TRBJ2-5; possibly TRBD1 for D (6 bases). This CDR3 is built from 14 residues. Germline lookup yields CDR1 SGHRS and CDR2 YFSETQ. V was trimmed by 0 bases and J by 2 bases, leaving 8 bases between them. CDR3 region: CASSLEGGQETQYF. The CDR3 DNA reads as TGCGCCAGCAGCTTGGAAGGGGGACAAGAGACCCAGTACTTC.

The chain has TRBV4-3 and TRBJ2-7; D remains ambiguous. The CDR3 loop spans 15 amino acids. Trimming left V 1 base short and J 3 bases short, with 13 bases between. Germline-derived CDR1 and CDR2 are LGHNA and YSLEER. This chain's CDR3 is CASSQAYVICYEQYF. DNA of the CDR3: TGCGCCAGCAGCCAAGCTTATGTAATTTGCTACGAGCAGTACTTC.

The chain uses TRBV4-2 and TRBJ1-1, with D possibly matching TRBD1 (5 bases). The germline V gene has CDR1 LGHNA and CDR2 YNFKEQ. The germline V and J ends were trimmed by 4 bases and 2 bases, with 17 bases remaining between them. The CDR3 has 16 amino acids. DNA for the CDR3: TGTGCCAGCAGCCCGCCGGCCGGGACGCCAAACACTGAAGCTTTCTTT. This gives the protein CASSPPAGTPNTEAFF.

This clonotype occurred many times. The gene calls are TRBV12-3 or TRBV12-4 and TRBJ1-1; TRBD1 matches 9 bases. Trimming took 1 base from V and 12 from J; bases not matched to a gene: 6. The CDR3 extends over 13 amino acids. This CDR3 reads CASSLVQGALSFF. CDR3 DNA sequence: TGTGCCAGCAGTTTAGTACAGGGGGCGTTGTCTTTCTTT.

V gene TRBV30 combines with J gene TRBJ2-7, with 8 bases identical to TRBD2. The CDR3 covers 14 residues. V trimming: 2 bases; J trimming: 0 bases; junction bases outside the gene matches: 3. Germline CDR1 is GTSNPN and CDR2 is SVGIG (reference sequence). The CDR3 region has the DNA TGTGCCTGGAGTCAAACTAGCGGCTCCTACGAGCAGTACTTC. This translates into CAWSQTSGSYEQYF.

This clonotype appeared a few times. CDR3 in amino acids: CSARDGPNQPQHF. CDR3 coding DNA: TGCAGTGCCAGGGACGGCCCCAATCAGCCCCAGCATTTT. The chain is built from TRBV20-1 and TRBJ1-5; D is perhaps TRBD1 (5 bases). The CDR3 has 13 residues. V shed 6 bases and J shed 3 bases, with 12 bases lying between them. Germline values: CDR1 DFQATT, CDR2 SNEGSKA (reference sequence).

This clonotype occurred many times. The chain links TRBV7-8 to TRBJ1-1, with D unclear. V gave up 4 bases and J gave up 10 bases, with 16 bases separating them. Germline V CDR1 and CDR2: SGHVS, FQNEAQ. The CDR3 contains 13 residues. The CDR3 DNA follows: TGTGCCAGCAGCTCTCGGACCAGAGCGGGAGCTTTCTTT. Protein: CASSSRTRAGAFF.

In this sample, this clonotype turned up many times. V usage is TRBV7-9 and J usage is TRBJ2-5; D might be TRBD1 (6 bases). The germline CDR1 and CDR2 sequences are SEHNR and FQNEAQ (reference sequence). This CDR3 contains 14 residues. Deletions cut 6 bases from V and 3 bases from J, with 14 bases between. CDR3 bases: TGTGCCAGCAGGAAGACAGGCGCAGAAGAGACCCAGTACTTC. It specifies CASRKTGAEETQYF.

Of note for this clonotype: This may come from a read error, since a much larger clone is one base off. The V and J genes are TRBV28 and TRBJ2-5; 15 bases are shared with TRBD2. This CDR3 comprises 16 residues. Germline trimming cut 6 bases from V and 7 bases from J; bases unmatched to any gene: 9. Germline CDR1 is MDHEN and CDR2 is SYDVKM. The CDR3 region is CASSTGLAGGGGTQYF. Written as DNA, the CDR3 is TGTGCCAGCAGCACGGGACTAGCGGGAGGAGGGGGGACCCAGTACTTC. Variable domain in full (rest from reference TRBV28 and TRBJ2-5): DVKVTQSSRYLVKRTGEKVFLECVQDMDHENMFWYRQDPGLGLRLIYFSYDVKMKEKGDIPEGYSVSREKKERFSLILESASTNQTSMYLCASSTGLAGGGGTQYFGPGTRLLVL.

This clonotype was observed many times. The CDR3 sequence: CSASRASVLWEETQYF. CDR3 DNA sequence: TGCAGTGCTAGTAGGGCTAGCGTATTGTGGGAAGAGACCCAGTACTTC. This chain links TRBV20-1 with TRBJ2-5; a possible D gene is TRBD2 (6 bases). The V end was cut by 3 bases, the J end by 3 bases, with 20 bases between. CDR3 length: 16 amino acids. Germline CDR1 and CDR2: DFQATT and SNEGSKA (reference sequence).

This clonotype has a count of ten or more. The chain uses TRBV6-1 and TRBJ2-7; a weak D match, TRBD2 (5 bases). CDR1 and CDR2 from the germline V gene are MNHNS and SASEGT. Trimming stripped 1 base from V and 3 bases from J, with 13 bases between. The CDR3 sequence is 15 residues long. Here the CDR3 reads CASSEVGLADYEQYF. The CDR3 region has the DNA TGTGCCAGCAGTGAAGTAGGGCTAGCCGACTACGAGCAGTACTTC.

This clonotype was seen a few times. This chain joins TRBV6-1 and TRBJ2-2; weak D call: TRBD2 (5 bases). With 0 bases removed from V and 3 bases from J, the gap between germline ends came to 17 bases. This CDR3 spans 18 amino acids. CDR1 is MNHNS, CDR2 SASEGT, per germline. CDR3 sequence (DNA): TGTGCCAGCAGTGAAGCGTTTATGGGTGAGGGCTACACCGGGGAGCTGTTTTTT. It translates to CASSEAFMGEGYTGELFF.

This clonotype was seen a few times. The J gene is TRBJ1-5, the V gene TRBV5-6; TRBD1 matches at 11 bases. J gave up 6 bases and V 7 bases, and 3 bases lay outside the gene matches. The CDR3 has 13 residues. Per germline, CDR1 SGHDT and CDR2 YYEEEE. CDR3 amino acids: CASGQGASQPQHF. CDR3 nucleotide sequence: TGTGCCAGCGGACAGGGGGCGAGTCAGCCCCAGCATTTT.

The chain combines TRBV27 with TRBJ1-5; D is unclear. In germline, CDR1 is MNHEY, CDR2 SMNVEV (reference sequence). The CDR3 has 8 residues. Here the CDR3 DNA reads TGTGGCAATCAGCCCCAGCATTTT. Translated: CGNQPQHF.

This clonotype was detected only a few times. The V gene is TRBV4-3, the J gene TRBJ1-2, with 7 bases that match TRBD1. CDR3 length: 18 amino acids. J lost 2 bases, V lost 0 bases, and 12 bases had no gene match. In germline, CDR1 is LGHNA, CDR2 YSLEER. The CDR3 protein is CASSQDRSAGGANYGYTF. Here the CDR3 DNA reads TGCGCCAGCAGCCAAGATCGGTCTGCAGGGGGGGCCAACTATGGCTACACCTTC.

The chain carries TRBV5-6 and TRBJ2-5; possible D gene TRBD2, 6 bases. The CDR3 is 14 amino acids. Germline loops: CDR1 SGHDT, CDR2 YYEEEE. Trimming took 2 bases from V and 2 from J, leaving 10 bases between them. The CDR3 DNA reads as TGTGCCAGCAGCTTATCTAGCGCGCAAGAGACCCAGTACTTC. It specifies CASSLSSAQETQYF. Using reference TRBV5-6 and TRBJ2-5 for the parts outside the CDR3, the full variable domain is DAGVTQSPTHLIKTRGQQVTLRCSPKSGHDTVSWYQQALGQGPQFIFQYYEEEERQRGNFPDRFSGHQFPNYSSELNVNALLLGDSALYLCASSLSSAQETQYFGPGTRLLVL.

The J gene is TRBJ1-5, the V gene TRBV19; TRBD1 matches 7 bases. This CDR3 region has 15 residues. The V gene's germline CDR1 is LNHDA and CDR2 SQIVND (reference sequence). The trim removed 2 bases at V and 5 bases at J, leaving 6 bases unmatched. CDR3 sequence reads: CASSIYRGSDQPQHF. CDR3 nucleotides: TGTGCCAGTAGTATATACAGGGGCTCCGATCAGCCCCAGCATTTT. The full variable domain, in which reference TRBV19 and TRBJ1-5 provide the parts outside the CDR3, is DGGITQSPKYLFRKEGQNVTLSCEQNLNHDAMYWYRQDPGQGLRLIYYSQIVNDFQKGDIAEGYSVSREKKESFPLTVTSAQKNPTAFYLCASSIYRGSDQPQHFGDGTRLSIL.